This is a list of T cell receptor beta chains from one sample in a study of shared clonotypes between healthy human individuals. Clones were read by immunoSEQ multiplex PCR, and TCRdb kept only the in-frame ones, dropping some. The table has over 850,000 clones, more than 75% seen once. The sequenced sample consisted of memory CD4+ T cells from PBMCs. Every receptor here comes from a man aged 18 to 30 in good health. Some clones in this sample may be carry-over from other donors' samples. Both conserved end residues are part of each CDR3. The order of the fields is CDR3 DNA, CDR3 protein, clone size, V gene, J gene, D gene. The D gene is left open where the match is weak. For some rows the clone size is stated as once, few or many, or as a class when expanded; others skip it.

CDR3 DNA: TGTGCCAGCAGCGTGGCTTTAACACATATGAACACTGAAGCTTTCTTT; CDR3 protein: CASSVALTHMNTEAFF; clone size: NA; V gene: TRBV4-2; J gene: TRBJ1-1; D gene: NA
CDR3 DNA: TGTGCCAGTAGTAGGGACCGGGGGAATGAGCAGTTCTTC; CDR3 protein: CASSRDRGNEQFF; clone size: NA; V gene: TRBV19; J gene: TRBJ2-1; D gene: NA
CDR3 DNA: TGTGCCAGCAGTGCCAAGGGACTAGCGGGGGGCACCGGGGAGCTGTTTTTT; CDR3 protein: CASSAKGLAGGTGELFF; clone size: NA; V gene: TRBV6-1; J gene: TRBJ2-2; D gene: TRBD2
CDR3 DNA: TGTGCCAGCAGTTACTCGCAACAGGGATACAATGAGCAGTTCTTC; CDR3 protein: CASSYSQQGYNEQFF; clone size: once; V gene: TRBV6-5; J gene: TRBJ2-1; D gene: NA
CDR3 DNA: TGCGCCAGCAGCCAAGTAGCCACAGTTAATGAAAAACTGTTTTTT; CDR3 protein: CASSQVATVNEKLFF; clone size: NA; V gene: TRBV4-1; J gene: TRBJ1-4; D gene: NA
CDR3 DNA: TGTGCCAGCAGTTTGCAAGTCCCGGGACAGGGCACAGATACGCAGTATTTT; CDR3 protein: CASSLQVPGQGTDTQYF; clone size: once; V gene: TRBV28; J gene: TRBJ2-3; D gene: TRBD1
CDR3 DNA: TGTGCCAGCTCACCACGAAGGTCGTCAGACACCATATATTTT; CDR3 protein: CASSPRRSSDTIYF; clone size: NA; V gene: TRBV18; J gene: TRBJ1-3; D gene: NA
CDR3 DNA: TGCAGCGTATGGGGACTAGCGGGACCCGGGGAGCTGTTTTTT; CDR3 protein: CSVWGLAGPGELFF; clone size: NA; V gene: TRBV29-1; J gene: TRBJ2-2; D gene: TRBD2
CDR3 DNA: TGTGCCAGCAGCCCCAGAGGGGGACAGGGGGCCTACGAGCAGTACTTC; CDR3 protein: CASSPRGGQGAYEQYF; clone size: NA; V gene: TRBV7-2; J gene: TRBJ2-7; D gene: TRBD1
CDR3 DNA: TGCGCCAGCAGCCGGGACCTAAATGAGCAGTTCTTC; CDR3 protein: CASSRDLNEQFF; clone size: NA; V gene: TRBV5-1; J gene: TRBJ2-1; D gene: NA
CDR3 DNA: TGTGCCAGCAGCCTAGCGGGACATTTGAATGAGCAGTTCTTC; CDR3 protein: CASSLAGHLNEQFF; clone size: once; V gene: TRBV14; J gene: TRBJ2-1; D gene: TRBD2
CDR3 DNA: TGTGCCAGCAGTGCGGTTAAAGGGGACGGTAACTCACCCCTCCACTTT; CDR3 protein: CASSAVKGDGNSPLHF; clone size: NA; V gene: TRBV27; J gene: TRBJ1-6; D gene: NA
CDR3 DNA: TGCGCCAGCAGTGAATCGCGGGCTAACTATGGCTACACCTTC; CDR3 protein: CASSESRANYGYTF; clone size: few; V gene: TRBV10-2; J gene: TRBJ1-2; D gene: NA
CDR3 DNA: TGCAGCGTTGAGTGGACTATCGCATCGGGCTCCTACAATGAGCAGTTCTTC; CDR3 protein: CSVEWTIASGSYNEQFF; clone size: NA; V gene: TRBV29-1; J gene: TRBJ2-1; D gene: NA
CDR3 DNA: TGCGCCAGCAGCCAATGGGGAGGGAACTATGGCTACACCTTC; CDR3 protein: CASSQWGGNYGYTF; clone size: once; V gene: TRBV5-1; J gene: TRBJ1-2; D gene: NA
CDR3 DNA: TGTGCCTGGAGTGTAAAGGGCTCAGAGACCCAGTACTTC; CDR3 protein: CAWSVKGSETQYF; clone size: once; V gene: TRBV30; J gene: TRBJ2-5; D gene: NA